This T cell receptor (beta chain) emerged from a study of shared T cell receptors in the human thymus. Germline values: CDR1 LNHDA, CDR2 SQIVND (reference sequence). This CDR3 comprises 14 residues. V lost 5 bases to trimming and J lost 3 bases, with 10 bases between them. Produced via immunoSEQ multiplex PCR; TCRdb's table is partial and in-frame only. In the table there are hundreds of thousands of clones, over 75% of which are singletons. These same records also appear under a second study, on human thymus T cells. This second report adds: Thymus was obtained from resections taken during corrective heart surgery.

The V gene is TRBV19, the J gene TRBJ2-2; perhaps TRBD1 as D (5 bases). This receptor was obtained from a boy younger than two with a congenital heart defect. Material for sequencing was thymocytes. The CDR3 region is CASSVRVDTGELFF. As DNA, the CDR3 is TGTGCCAGTAGTGTCAGGGTTGACACCGGGGAGCTGTTTTTT.